This TCR beta chain was captured in a study of tumor-infiltrating lymphocytes in primary liver carcinoma. Study summary: Staging placed the tumors at T1-T3 N0M0, and they measured about 4 to 11 cm across. Study conclusions and caveats: Tumor-adjacent and tumor-blood pairs shared less of their repertoires than tumor region pairs shared.

From approximately 550 ng of total RNA, TCR beta-specific cDNA was reverse-transcribed using a constant-region primer. Library construction for TCR beta comprised three nested multiplex PCR rounds performed with slightly modified ARM-PCR. The first two PCR rounds, roughly 9 cycles each, used TRBV1-TRBV30 forward primers and a C-beta reverse primer. TCRdb passed the multiplex PCR reads through MiXCR, listing each CDR3 protein once. Among fewer than 75,000 distinct CDR3 sequences listed, less than 85% were seen once. Germline CDR1 is SGHNT and CDR2 is YYREEE (reference sequence). The CDR3 sequence is 19 residues long. The source material, about 20-30 mg of unsorted bulk tissue, was used to co-extract RNA and DNA. Every tumor sample held more than 80% viable tumor cells. Note on this clonotype: Antigen unknown. One end of the junction is discordant with germline, which a read error may explain.

The source of this sequence is a man aged 35 to 55 with primary liver carcinoma and hepatitis B virus infection. The chain joins TRBV5-4 to TRBJ2-2; 7 positions match TRBD2. The specimen sequenced was liver tumor tissue from sampling region 2. Subset reported: tumor region T2, inferior pole. CDR3 in DNA: TGTGCCAGGAGCTTACGCCTCGGGACTACCAGCCTGAACACCGTGGAGCTGTTTTTT. Protein product: CARSLRLGTTSLNTVELFF. The full variable domain, completed using reference TRBV5-4 and TRBJ2-2, is ETGVTQSPTHLIKTRGQQVTLRCSSQSGHNTVSWYQQALGQGPQFIFQYYREEENGRGNFPPRFSGLQFPNYSSELNVNALELDDSALYLCARSLRLGTTSLNTVELFFGEGSRLTVL.